One and the same sample provided the 29 T cell receptor beta chains below, sequenced in a study of blood T cell repertoires in COVID-19. TCRdb's copy holds only in-frame clones and misses some; the assay was immunoSEQ multiplex PCR. The sample consists of hundreds of thousands of clones, approximately 89% of them appearing once. The specimen sequenced was peripheral blood. These receptors all stem from a woman younger than 45 with COVID-19, enrolled during active disease.

The gene calls are TRBV6-6 and TRBJ2-7, with TRBD2 matching 9 bases. The CDR3 is 16 amino acids. The germline V gene encodes CDR1 MNHNY and CDR2 SVGAGI (reference sequence). With V trimmed by 5 bases and J by 1 base, 9 bases remained unmatched. The DNA for the CDR3 is TGTGCCAGCAGTCGAGAAAGCGGGAGGAAATCCTACGAGCAGTACGTC. As protein: CASSRESGRKSYEQYV.

The chain combines TRBV4-3 with TRBJ1-2; TRBD1 is a possible D gene (6 bases). This CDR3 spans 15 amino acids. CDR1 and CDR2 (germline): LGHNA, YSLEER. The germline V and J ends were trimmed by 1 base and 8 bases, with 17 bases remaining between them. The CDR3 is CASSQAEQGVAGYTF. The DNA for the CDR3 is TGCGCCAGCAGCCAAGCGGAACAGGGTGTTGCGGGCTACACCTTC.

The CDR3 DNA is TGTGCCAGCAGCCAAGGACAGCCTAGCACAGATACGCAGTATTTT. Residues: CASSQGQPSTDTQYF. The chain combines TRBV7-2 with TRBJ2-3; D possibly corresponds to TRBD1 (6 bases). The CDR3 spans 15 residues. Germline V gene lookup returns CDR1 SGHTA and CDR2 FQGNSA. V dropped 5 bases and J dropped 0 bases, with 12 bases sitting between them.

DNA for the CDR3: TGTGCCAGCAGCTTGGGACTAGCGGACTACAATGAGCAGTTCTTC. Residues: CASSLGLADYNEQFF. The chain joins TRBV5-6 to TRBJ2-1; TRBD2 matches at 9 bases. The CDR3 extends over 15 amino acids. Trimming took 0 bases from V and 3 from J; bases not matched to a gene: 1. Germline V gene data show CDR1 as SGHDT and CDR2 as YYEEEE.

J is TRBJ2-3 and V is TRBV2; 7 bases map to TRBD1. V gave up 9 bases and J gave up 3 bases; unmatched junction bases: 9. Germline CDR1 and CDR2: SNHLY and FYNNEI. This CDR3 spans 14 amino acids. CDR3 sequence (DNA): TGTGCCAGACAACAGGGGATTGGAACAGATACGCAGTATTTT. It translates to CARQQGIGTDTQYF.

V usage is TRBV5-1 and J usage is TRBJ1-1; 10 bases match TRBD1. This CDR3 has 15 amino acids. V gave up 3 bases and J gave up 4 bases; unmatched junction bases: 6. Germline V gene data show CDR1 as SGHRS and CDR2 as YFSETQ. The CDR3 DNA is TGCGCCAGCAGCTGGCGACAGGGGGCGGGCACTGAAGCTTTCTTT. This gives the protein CASSWRQGAGTEAFF.

The rearrangement uses TRBV4-3 and TRBJ2-7; 8 nucleotides agree with TRBD1. The CDR3 length is 14 residues. The V gene end was trimmed by 4 bases and the J gene end by 3 bases; junction bases not matched to a gene: 5. Germline V gene lookup returns CDR1 LGHNA and CDR2 YSLEER. The CDR3 loop is CASSLATGDYEQYF. The CDR3 nucleotides read TGCGCCAGCAGCCTAGCGACAGGGGACTACGAGCAGTACTTC.

This clone was seen only a few times. The V call is TRBV6-1, the J call TRBJ1-5; D possibly corresponds to TRBD1 (6 bases). V lost 0 bases to trimming and J lost 9 bases, with 12 bases between them. The CDR3 runs 14 residues. Looked up from germline, CDR1 is MNHNS and CDR2 is SASEGT. This CDR3 reads CASSEAGGLTPQHF. As DNA, the CDR3 is TGTGCCAGCAGTGAAGCCGGGGGGCTTACGCCCCAGCATTTT.

The J gene is TRBJ2-4, the V gene TRBV4-2, with TRBD2 matching 12 bases. Germline assignment: CDR1 LGHNA and CDR2 YNFKEQ. The CDR3 is made up of 17 amino acids. Trimming removed 0 bases from V and 7 bases from J; junction bases left unmatched: 7. CDR3 sequence reads: CASSQDPSGGAWNIQYF. CDR3 nucleotide sequence: TGTGCCAGCAGCCAAGACCCTAGCGGGGGGGCCTGGAACATTCAGTACTTC.

The chain links TRBV7-9 to TRBJ2-3, with D perhaps matching TRBD2 (5 bases). The V and J ends lost 2 bases and 6 bases respectively, with 6 bases between them. The CDR3 consists of 12 residues. Per germline, CDR1 SEHNR and CDR2 FQNEAQ (reference sequence). The CDR3 is CASSLRTDTQYF. The CDR3 DNA reads as TGTGCCAGCAGCTTACGGACTGATACGCAGTATTTT. Full variable domain (outside the CDR3, taken from reference TRBV7-9 and TRBJ2-3): DTGVSQNPRHKITKRGQNVTFRCDPISEHNRLYWYRQTLGQGPEFLTYFQNEAQLEKSRLLSDRFSAERPKGSFSTLEIQRTEQGDSAMYLCASSLRTDTQYFGPGTRLTVL.

The gene calls are TRBV2 and TRBJ2-7; D is undetermined. Germline V gene lookup returns CDR1 SNHLY and CDR2 FYNNEI. This CDR3 contains 11 residues. V gave up 5 bases and J gave up 4 bases, with 6 bases separating them. Here the CDR3 DNA reads TGTGCCAGCAGTTCTCTGTACGAGCAGTACTTC. This translates into CASSSLYEQYF.

The V call is TRBV19, the J call TRBJ1-3; 9 nucleotides agree with TRBD1. With V trimmed by 1 base and J by 7 bases, 8 bases remained unmatched. The V gene's germline CDR1 is LNHDA and CDR2 SQIVND (reference sequence). CDR3 length: 16 residues. CDR3 nucleotides: TGTGCCAGTAGTATAGCCTCCGGACAGGGGCCCAACACCATATATTTT. Protein: CASSIASGQGPNTIYF.

The chain employs TRBV7-9 and TRBJ2-1, with 7 bases fitting TRBD1. The CDR3 is 15 amino acids. Germline values: CDR1 SEHNR, CDR2 FQNEAQ (reference sequence). J lost 4 bases, V lost 4 bases, and 7 bases had no gene match. CDR3 bases: TGTGCCAGCAGCTCCCCCGGGACAGAGTACAATGAGCAGTTCTTC. Translation gives CASSSPGTEYNEQFF.

The chain links TRBV10-3 to TRBJ1-1; weak D call: TRBD1 (5 bases). The germline V and J ends were trimmed by 8 bases and 1 base, with 14 bases remaining between them. The CDR3 sequence is 14 residues long. Germline CDR1 ENHRY, CDR2 SYGVKD. For the CDR3, the DNA is TGTGCCATCCAGAAAGACACAGGGAACACTGAAGCTTTCTTT. This sequence encodes CAIQKDTGNTEAFF.

This chain connects TRBV4-1 to TRBJ2-5; possibly TRBD1 for D (5 bases). The ends were cut back, 5 bases at V and 1 base at J, with 8 bases in the middle. In germline, CDR1 is MGHRA, CDR2 YSYEKL. CDR3 length equals 13 residues. The DNA of the CDR3 is TGCGCCAGCAGCGCCCAGGGCCAAGAGACCCAGTACTTC. It encodes CASSAQGQETQYF.

The J gene is TRBJ2-3, the V gene TRBV30, with 10 bases matching TRBD2. The CDR3 runs 13 residues. V dropped 4 bases and J dropped 5; count of bases not matched to a gene: 3. From germline, CDR1 is GTSNPN and CDR2 SVGIG (reference sequence). CDR3 protein: CAWKAGGIDTQYF. The CDR3 DNA reads TGTGCCTGGAAAGCGGGAGGGATAGATACGCAGTATTTT.

DNA of the CDR3: TGTGCCAGCAGCTTGGGGACGACTAGGAGCACAGATACGCAGTATTTT. This sequence encodes CASSLGTTRSTDTQYF. This rearrangement joins TRBV5-4 to TRBJ2-3; D possibly corresponds to TRBD2 (6 bases). Trimming pared 0 bases from V and 0 bases from J, leaving 11 bases between. Germline lookup yields CDR1 SGHNT and CDR2 YYREEE (reference sequence). CDR3 length: 16 residues.

This chain links TRBV5-1 with TRBJ2-3; 7 bases match TRBD2. The ends lost 0 bases at V and 2 bases at J; junction bases unmatched: 9. This CDR3 region has 17 residues. The germline gives CDR1 SGHRS, CDR2 YFSETQ. The CDR3 loop reads CASSLVGGLTNTDTQYF. CDR3 nucleotide sequence: TGCGCCAGCAGCTTGGTCGGGGGACTAACAAACACAGATACGCAGTATTTT.

This clone turned up a few times. This CDR3 is CASSLEVRGSGYTF. CDR3 sequence (DNA): TGCGCCAGCAGCTTGGAGGTCAGGGGCAGCGGCTACACCTTC. The chain uses TRBV5-1 and TRBJ1-2, with D possibly matching TRBD1 (6 bases). V lost 0 bases to trimming and J lost 8 bases, with 14 bases between them. Per germline, CDR1 SGHRS and CDR2 YFSETQ. CDR3 length: 14 residues.

In its sample, this clone was seen a few times. The rearrangement uses TRBV19 and TRBJ1-1; tentatively, D is TRBD1 (5 bases). Trimming removed 5 bases at V and 7 bases at J, with 17 bases between. The CDR3 runs to 14 residues. Germline CDR1 reads LNHDA; CDR2 reads SQIVND (reference sequence). CDR3 protein: CASSFNPQGIEAFF. The CDR3 DNA sequence: TGTGCCAGTAGTTTTAACCCCCAGGGAATTGAAGCTTTCTTT.

This clone appeared a single time. This chain joins TRBV5-6 and TRBJ2-7; 10 bases are a match to TRBD1. V trimming: 4 bases; J trimming: 4 bases; junction bases outside the gene matches: 8. The CDR3 spans 15 residues. CDR1 is SGHDT and CDR2 is YYEEEE in the germline V gene. CDR3: CASSLWGTGAYEQYV. In DNA, the CDR3 is TGTGCCAGCAGCCTCTGGGGGACAGGGGCATACGAGCAGTACGTC.

This chain joins TRBV15 and TRBJ1-5; D is unresolved. Germline values: CDR1 LNHNV, CDR2 YYDKDF (reference sequence). Trimming shortened V by 0 bases and J by 5 bases, and 5 bases separated the two germline ends. This CDR3 spans 13 amino acids. In DNA form, the CDR3 reads TGTGCCACCAGCAGAGATGAGGATCAGCCCCAGCATTTT. It encodes CATSRDEDQPQHF.

The V gene is TRBV29-1, the J gene TRBJ2-4; tentative D call: TRBD1 (6 bases). Looked up from germline, CDR1 is SQVTM and CDR2 is ANQGSEA. There are 12 residues in the CDR3. Trimming left V 0 bases short and J 15 bases short, with 15 bases between. CDR3 coding DNA: TGCAGCGTTGAAGACCAAGGGGGTCTAAGGTACTTC. It is translated as CSVEDQGGLRYF.

CDR3 sequence: CASSMTGVDTGELFF. The CDR3 DNA reads as TGTGCCAGCAGTATGACAGGGGTGGACACCGGGGAGCTGTTTTTT. V gene TRBV6-5 combines with J gene TRBJ2-2; TRBD1 matches 8 bases. This CDR3 has 15 residues. Germline V gene lookup returns CDR1 MNHEY and CDR2 SVGAGI. Trimming at V came to 5 bases and at J to 3 bases, leaving 5 bases not matched to a gene.

The CDR3 bases are TGTGCCTGGAGTGCCCCTTCTAGCGGAGTCAATGAGCAGTTCTTC. Residues: CAWSAPSSGVNEQFF. The chain uses TRBV30 and TRBJ2-1, with 7 bases identical to TRBD2. Trimming took 1 base from V and 6 from J; bases not matched to a gene: 9. CDR1 and CDR2 (germline): GTSNPN, SVGIG (reference sequence). The CDR3 extends over 15 amino acids.

This clone was observed once. The chain is built from TRBV7-8 and TRBJ2-5; TRBD2 aligns across 12 bases. Germline V CDR1 and CDR2: SGHVS, FQNEAQ. The CDR3 is 15 residues long. Losses at the gene ends were 5 bases for V and 2 bases for J; bases not matched to a gene: 3. CDR3 DNA: TGTGCCAGCAGCCGAGGGACTAGCGGGCAAGAGACCCAGTACTTC. Translating gives CASSRGTSGQETQYF.

This chain links TRBV27 with TRBJ1-1, with D possibly being TRBD1 (5 bases). The CDR3 has 14 amino acids. Germline CDR1 is MNHEY and CDR2 is SMNVEV (reference sequence). V was trimmed by 4 bases and J by 2 bases, leaving 11 bases between them. CDR3 DNA: TGTGCCAGCAGTTCAGGGTGGAGAAACACTGAAGCTTTCTTT. It is translated as CASSSGWRNTEAFF.

The chain uses TRBV3-1 (or the pseudogene TRBV3-2) and TRBJ2-5; 9 bases map to TRBD1. V dropped 1 base and J dropped 5; count of bases not matched to a gene: 5. CDR3 length: 15 residues. CDR1 is LGHDT, CDR2 YNNKEL, per germline (reference sequence). The CDR3 region has the DNA TGTGCCAGCAGCCAAGCTGGACAGGGGTTGGAGACCCAGTACTTC. This gives the protein CASSQAGQGLETQYF.

CDR3 in amino acids: CASSFSPLTGSGNTIYF. The CDR3 DNA follows: TGTGCCAGCAGCTTTTCCCCGCTGACAGGCTCTGGAAACACCATATATTTT. The chain joins TRBV5-5 to TRBJ1-3; D is possibly TRBD1 (6 bases). V was clipped by 2 bases and J by 0 bases, with 15 bases between them. Germline CDR1 SGHKS, CDR2 YYEKEE (reference sequence). The CDR3 contains 17 residues.